What follows is one TCR beta chain and its context. The antigen is undetermined. Assay: immunoSEQ multiplex PCR; the TCRdb copy retains only in-frame clones and omits some. The data show approximately 150,000 clones, over 75% seen once. These data originate in a study of T cell responses to AZD1222 COVID-19 vaccine. About the research overall: Second-dose intervals near 4 or 12 weeks were combined.

Broader study findings: Among the donors, most were white British and more were female, and clonal diversity was possibly underestimated.

Trimming cost V 8 bases and J 2 bases; bases outside gene matches: 9. This CDR3 contains 14 residues. The germline V gene encodes CDR1 MNHEY and CDR2 SVGAGI. The starting material was peripheral blood, obtained on day 0 of AZD1222 vaccination. The clonotype originates from an adult in good health. The chain employs TRBV6-5 and TRBJ2-7, with 7 bases that match TRBD2. The CDR3 DNA sequence: TGTGCCAGCTCATGGGGCGGGAGTGCCTACGAGCAGTACTTC. Its translation is CASSWGGSAYEQYF.